This T cell receptor beta chain was captured by sequencing in a study of cytomegalovirus exposure and HLA in healthy donors. At the level of the study: The study placed approximately 78% of its 350 to 400 genotyped donors in the Caucasian-associated ancestry cluster.

Broader study findings: Apart from CMV serostatus, no immune exposure information was available.

This clone was detected only a few times. Its antigen is not known. The PCR was carried out with 60 Vbeta primers and 13 Jbeta primers. Some clones are missing from TCRdb's copy, which holds only in-frame ones; the method was immunoSEQ multiplex PCR. The sample holds some 120,000 clones, over 9.5% seen once. The sequenced sample consisted of PBMCs. This TCR derives from a woman between 18 and 29 years old in good health and CMV-seropositive.

This CDR3 reads CASSEVLRGSGELFF. In DNA form, the CDR3 reads TGTGCCAGCAGTGAAGTGTTGAGAGGGTCAGGGGAGCTGTTTTTT. The chain has TRBV2 and TRBJ2-2; the D gene is possibly TRBD2 (5 bases). Trimming pared 1 base from V and 8 bases from J, leaving 14 bases between. Germline-derived CDR1 and CDR2 are SNHLY and FYNNEI. The CDR3 extends over 15 amino acids.